These 18 T cell receptor beta chains share one sample of origin, sequenced in a study of vaccination effects on CD4 cells after COVID-19. Antigen-specific CD4+ T cells expanded by the ViraFEST assay with viral peptide pools were then sequenced. After around 10 days in culture, the CD4+ T cells were isolated. The person had a PCR-confirmed SARS-CoV-2 infection during March to December 2020. No antigen has been identified for these receptors. TCRdb's table, derived via immunoSEQ multiplex PCR, lists solely in-frame clones and lacks some. The profile shows roughly 26,000 clones, about 80% of them singletons. Here the sequenced sample was CD4+ T cells from PBMCs cultured with HCoV-NL63 spike peptides, taken before COVID-19 vaccination. These receptors all come from a human donor who had a prior SARS-CoV-2 infection.

V usage is TRBV12-2 and J usage is TRBJ2-3; the table gives TRBD2 as D, unverified against the DNA. TRBV12-2 is listed as a pseudogene. The CDR3 covers 20 residues. Here the CDR3 reads CASRLHRLAGGRASTDTQYF. CDR3 coding DNA: TGTGCAAGTCGCTTACACAGACTAGCGGGAGGGCGGGCTAGCACAGATACGCAGTATTTT.

This clone has a handful of counts. The rearrangement joins TRBV11-1 to TRBJ1-6; the D gene is possibly TRBD1 (5 bases). The germline CDR1 and CDR2 sequences are SGHAT and FQDESV (reference sequence). V shed 9 bases and J shed 7 bases, with 19 bases lying between them. The CDR3 is made up of 15 amino acids. CDR3 nucleotide sequence: TGTGCCAGTCCACCTTGGGGCAGGGACAATTCACCCCTCCACTTT. The encoded protein is CASPPWGRDNSPLHF.

J is TRBJ2-2 and V is TRBV20-1, with D hard to call. The CDR3 runs 14 residues. The V gene's germline CDR1 is DFQATT and CDR2 SNEGSKA (reference sequence). V was shortened by 3 bases and J by 1 base, with 9 bases between the two germline ends. CDR3 nucleotide sequence: TGCAGTGCTAGTCAGTCAGGGAACACCGGGGAGCTGTTTTTT. Amino acids: CSASQSGNTGELFF.

The CDR3 nucleotides read TGCGCCAGCAGCATTGAGTCCTCTGGAAACACCATATATTTT. Amino acid sequence: CASSIESSGNTIYF. The V and J genes are TRBV5-1 and TRBJ1-3; D remains ambiguous. The CDR3 loop spans 14 amino acids. Trimming removed 4 bases from V and 0 bases from J, with 8 bases in between. Looked up from germline, CDR1 is SGHRS and CDR2 is YFSETQ.

This chain links TRBV21-1 with TRBJ2-1; the table's D call of TRBD2 was not tested on the DNA. TRBV21-1 is labeled a pseudogene. There are 19 residues in the CDR3. The CDR3 is CASSGRRYETSGMNNEQFF. The DNA for the CDR3 is TGTGCCAGCAGCGGACGACGCTATGAGACTAGCGGGATGAACAATGAGCAGTTCTTC.

The rearrangement uses TRBV5-1 and TRBJ2-1, with 10 bases that match TRBD2. CDR3 length: 16 amino acids. J was trimmed by 8 bases and V by 4 bases; bases with no gene match: 12. Germline CDR1 SGHRS, CDR2 YFSETQ. The CDR3 loop reads CASSRAPSGSMDEQFF. CDR3 DNA: TGCGCCAGCAGCCGAGCCCCTAGCGGGAGCATGGATGAGCAGTTCTTC.

CDR3: CASSLSGTTGELFF. The CDR3 nucleotides read TGTGCCAGCAGCTTATCAGGGACCACCGGGGAGCTGTTTTTT. The rearrangement uses TRBV7-9 and TRBJ2-2; either TRBD1 or TRBD2 may fit D (5 bases each). The CDR3 runs 14 residues. Germline CDR1 SEHNR, CDR2 FQNEAQ (reference sequence). Trimming shortened V by 2 bases and J by 4 bases, and 8 bases separated the two germline ends.

The chain uses TRBV30 and TRBJ1-1; 10 bases line up with TRBD1. Germline values: CDR1 GTSNPN, CDR2 SVGIG (reference sequence). The CDR3 totals 13 residues. V lost 3 bases to trimming and J lost 4 bases; unmatched junction nucleotides: 2. This chain's CDR3 is CAWSRDRGTEAFF. Here the CDR3 DNA reads TGTGCCTGGAGCCGGGACAGGGGCACTGAAGCTTTCTTT.

The J gene is TRBJ1-4, the V gene TRBV28, with D unclear. V was shortened by 2 bases and J by 0 bases, with 10 bases between the two germline ends. CDR1 MDHEN and CDR2 SYDVKM come from the germline V gene. The CDR3 runs 16 residues. CDR3 sequence: CASSLGFSATNEKLFF. The CDR3 nucleotides are TGTGCCAGCAGTTTAGGATTCTCTGCAACTAATGAAAAACTGTTTTTT.

CDR3 loop: CASSFSFSGNTIYF. As DNA, the CDR3 is TGTGCCAGCAGCTTTAGCTTCTCTGGAAACACCATATATTTT. This sequence joins TRBV7-9 and TRBJ1-3; D is unresolved. V was clipped by 3 bases and J by 0 bases, with 6 bases between them. The CDR3 length is 14 residues. The germline V gene encodes CDR1 SEHNR and CDR2 FQNEAQ (reference sequence).

V gene TRBV28 combines with J gene TRBJ2-5; no clear D. The V and J ends lost 2 bases and 2 bases respectively, with 12 bases between them. This CDR3 is 15 amino acids long. The V gene's germline CDR1 is MDHEN and CDR2 SYDVKM. CDR3: CASSLVAAGQETQYF. The CDR3 DNA reads as TGTGCCAGCAGTTTAGTTGCGGCAGGTCAAGAGACCCAGTACTTC.

The V and J genes are TRBV6-5 and TRBJ1-5; D is unclear. The germline V and J ends were trimmed by 6 bases and 0 bases, with 3 bases remaining between them. In germline, CDR1 is MNHEY, CDR2 SVGAGI. The CDR3 is 12 amino acids. The CDR3 is CASRTSNQPQHF. The CDR3 nucleotides are TGTGCCAGCAGGACTAGCAATCAGCCCCAGCATTTT.

This chain joins TRBV12-5 and TRBJ1-5; D perhaps matches TRBD1 (5 bases). The CDR3 totals 13 residues. V was pared by 7 bases and J by 2 bases, with 9 bases between. Germline CDR1 is LGHNT and CDR2 is FRNRAP. The CDR3 sequence is CASATGGNQPQHF. CDR3 DNA: TGTGCTAGTGCCACAGGTGGCAATCAGCCCCAGCATTTT.

The chain joins TRBV4-1 to TRBJ1-3; D remains unclear. CDR1 and CDR2 (germline): MGHRA, YSYEKL. The CDR3 sequence is 18 residues long. V was shortened by 0 bases and J by 0 bases, with 15 bases between the two germline ends. The CDR3 bases are TGCGCCAGCAGCCAAGAGATGAGGGCAGAACACTCTGGAAACACCATATATTTT. Amino acid sequence: CASSQEMRAEHSGNTIYF.

The chain links TRBV5-1 to TRBJ2-1, with a weak D call TRBD2 (5 bases). This CDR3 is 15 amino acids long. V gave up 4 bases and J gave up 7 bases, with 18 bases separating them. Germline CDR1 reads SGHRS; CDR2 reads YFSETQ. Here the CDR3 reads CASSLAGSYGNEQFF. For the CDR3, the DNA is TGCGCCAGCAGCCTGGCGGGCTCGTACGGGAATGAGCAGTTCTTC.

The genes are TRBV4-1 and TRBJ2-3, with 9 positions matching TRBD2. With V trimmed by 2 bases and J by 6 bases, 12 bases remained unmatched. CDR3 length: 17 residues. Germline CDR1 is MGHRA and CDR2 is YSYEKL. CDR3: CASSQRKAGGLLDTQYF. In nucleotides, the CDR3 is TGCGCCAGCAGCCAAAGGAAAGCGGGGGGCCTCCTGGATACGCAGTATTTT.

The rearrangement joins TRBV14 to TRBJ2-1; D not certain. The germline V gene has CDR1 SGHDN and CDR2 FVKESK. V dropped 0 bases and J dropped 12 bases, with 12 bases sitting between them. This CDR3 spans 13 amino acids. CDR3 residues: CASSQELRLRQFF. The CDR3 bases are TGTGCCAGCAGCCAAGAATTAAGGCTTAGGCAGTTCTTC.

This chain connects TRBV11-3 to TRBJ2-4, with D possibly matching TRBD1 (6 bases). Trimming removed 5 bases at V and 6 bases at J, with 14 bases between. This CDR3 is 14 amino acids long. Germline V gives CDR1 SGHNT, CDR2 YENEEA. The CDR3 bases are TGTGCCAGCAGCCCGGGACATACCCCAAACATTCAGTACTTC. Translating gives CASSPGHTPNIQYF.